Below are 17 T cell receptor beta chains sequenced from a single sample in a study of response to subunit inactivated influenza vaccine. TCRdb itself ran the RT-PCR reads through MiXCR, one entry per CDR3 protein. The sample carries under 550,000 distinct CDR3 sequences, less than 8% recorded once. The input for sequencing was PBMCs from blood, taken less than 30 months after vaccination. These receptors were taken from a man aged 50-75 years who received an inactivated influenza vaccine.

This clonotype was counted ten times or more. V usage is TRBV12-3 or TRBV12-4 and J usage is TRBJ1-5; 7 bases match TRBD1. This CDR3 is 14 amino acids long. Unmatched junction bases numbered 6, after V lost 6 bases and J lost 4 bases. For the CDR3, the DNA is TGTGCCAGCAGCCTAGGACAGGTTAATCAGCCCCAGCATTTT. Amino acid sequence: CASSLGQVNQPQHF.

The V call is TRBV20-1, the J call TRBJ1-5; D not resolved. V lost 0 bases, J lost 7 bases, and 10 bases lay in between. CDR1 DFQATT and CDR2 SNEGSKA come from the germline V gene (reference sequence). The CDR3 has 13 residues. Here the CDR3 DNA reads TGCAGTGCTAGAGACAGGTCTGGGCAGCCCCAGCATTTT. It codes for CSARDRSGQPQHF.

This chain connects TRBV27 to TRBJ2-7; 14 nucleotides line up with TRBD2. The J segment lost 6 bases and the V segment lost 5 bases, leaving 6 bases of the junction unmatched. CDR1 MNHEY and CDR2 SMNVEV come from the germline V gene (reference sequence). The CDR3 contains 15 residues. The CDR3, as DNA: TGTGCCAGCAGTACATCGGGACTAGCGGGAGCCGAGCAGTACTTC. This translates into CASSTSGLAGAEQYF.

This sequence joins TRBV20-1 and TRBJ1-2, with D unclear. The V gene's germline CDR1 is DFQATT and CDR2 SNEGSKA (reference sequence). CDR3 length: 11 amino acids. Between the trimmed V and J ends, which lost 6 bases and 11 bases, there was a span of 16 bases. The chain's CDR3 is CSAGGLYQYTF. CDR3 sequence (DNA): TGCAGTGCGGGAGGACTCTATCAGTACACCTTC.

The CDR3 sequence: CASSLFRGGRELFF. Written as DNA, the CDR3 is TGCGCCAGCAGCTTGTTTCGAGGGGGACGGGAGCTGTTTTTT. The chain has TRBV5-1 and TRBJ2-2, with D tentatively TRBD1 (6 bases). The CDR3 length is 14 residues. The V end lost 1 base, the J end lost 9 bases, and 13 bases lay between the germline ends. Germline assignment: CDR1 SGHRS and CDR2 YFSETQ.

This clonotype was seen repeatedly, ten times or more. The chain carries TRBV12-3 or TRBV12-4 and TRBJ2-7; D is unresolved. The CDR3 is 14 amino acids. V lost 7 bases and J lost 0, with 13 bases in between. The CDR3 spells CASTRDGRSYEQYF. The DNA for the CDR3 is TGTGCCAGCACCAGAGACGGACGCTCCTACGAGCAGTACTTC.

A few counts support this clonotype. The rearrangement joins TRBV12-3 or TRBV12-4 to TRBJ2-2, with 7 positions matching TRBD1. V lost 5 bases to trimming and J lost 1 base; unmatched junction nucleotides: 7. The CDR3 covers 16 residues. CDR3 sequence: CASSPRRTGNTGELFF. The CDR3 coding sequence is TGTGCCAGCAGTCCTCGGAGGACAGGGAACACCGGGGAGCTGTTTTTT.

To note about this clonotype: The junction departs from germline at one end; a sequencing error may be responsible. CDR3 sequence reads: CASTSVANVLTF. CDR3 DNA: TGTGCCAGCACTTCTGTGGCCAACGTCCTGACTTTC. The chain combines TRBV6-2 or TRBV6-3 with TRBJ2-6; D call uncertain. The CDR3 totals 12 residues. Germline V gives CDR1 MNHEY, CDR2 SVGEGT.

The chain joins TRBV6-5 to TRBJ2-3; 13 bases are a match to TRBD2. The CDR3 consists of 17 residues. Germline lookup yields CDR1 MNHEY and CDR2 SVGAGI. With 4 bases clipped from V and 4 bases from J, the junction kept 8 bases outside the gene matches. CDR3 in amino acids: CASSFRRLAGGPDTQYF. The CDR3 nucleotides read TGTGCCAGCAGTTTCCGGAGACTAGCGGGAGGCCCAGATACGCAGTATTTT.

In its sample, this clonotype was seen a few times. The rearrangement uses TRBV4-3 and TRBJ1-1, with D possibly being TRBD1 (5 bases). The CDR3 is 13 residues long. The V end lost 4 bases, the J end lost 7 bases, and 13 bases lay between the germline ends. CDR1 and CDR2 from the germline V gene are LGHNA and YSLEER. This chain's CDR3 is CASSLEAGFEAFF. DNA of the CDR3: TGCGCCAGCAGCCTCGAAGCAGGGTTTGAAGCTTTCTTT.

The chain recombines TRBV2 with TRBJ2-7; D is undetermined. Trimming shortened V by 4 bases and J by 6 bases, and 4 bases separated the two germline ends. The CDR3 runs 10 residues. From germline, CDR1 is SNHLY and CDR2 FYNNEI. The CDR3 DNA is TGTGCCAGCAGTGTCCTCGAGCAGTACTTC. Translated: CASSVLEQYF.

The chain has TRBV7-2 and TRBJ2-4; D remains unclear. The CDR3 sequence is 14 residues long. Trimming shortened V by 0 bases and J by 5 bases, and 8 bases separated the two germline ends. Germline CDR1 reads SGHTA; CDR2 reads FQGNSA. In DNA, the CDR3 is TGTGCCAGCAGCTTAGCGCAGTTAGAAAACATTCAGTACTTC. Its protein is CASSLAQLENIQYF.

This clonotype was counted between two and nine times. The chain recombines TRBV7-2 with TRBJ2-2; D is possibly TRBD2 (6 bases). The germline gives CDR1 SGHTA, CDR2 FQGNSA. The CDR3 runs to 11 residues. Trimming left V 3 bases short and J 15 bases short, with 11 bases between. The CDR3 loop is CASSFGGRLFF. In DNA, the CDR3 is TGTGCCAGCAGCTTTGGGGGGAGGTTGTTTTTT.

The chain is built from TRBV4-3 and TRBJ1-1; 7 nucleotides match TRBD1. This CDR3 spans 15 amino acids. Germline CDR1 LGHNA, CDR2 YSLEER. The V segment lost 3 bases and the J segment 6 bases; nucleotides outside the gene matches: 10. DNA for the CDR3: TGCGCCAGCAGCCATGAGGGGGCTGGGATCTCTGAAGCTTTCTTT. As protein: CASSHEGAGISEAFF.

This clonotype was seen only a few times. The CDR3 bases are TGTGCCAGCAGCTTATCCCCCCCTACAGGGATTGGGGCCAACGTCCTGACTTTC. It yields the protein CASSLSPPTGIGANVLTF. The chain carries TRBV11-2 and TRBJ2-6; TRBD1 might be the D (6 bases). Germline V gene data show CDR1 as SGHAT and CDR2 as FQNNGV. The V end lost 2 bases, the J end lost 3 bases, and 17 bases lay between the germline ends. This CDR3 has 18 residues.

This clonotype was detected only a few times. V and J are TRBV30 and TRBJ2-3; the match to TRBD2 covers 7 bases. V lost 2 bases and J lost 6; bases outside the gene matches: 11. This CDR3 is built from 15 residues. CDR1 GTSNPN and CDR2 SVGIG come from the germline V gene (reference sequence). Written as DNA, the CDR3 is TGTGCCTGGAGTCTTAGTGGGAGGGTTCCGGATACGCAGTATTTT. Residues: CAWSLSGRVPDTQYF.

This clonotype was observed many times. The chain employs TRBV7-9 and TRBJ2-6, with unresolved D. The germline CDR1 and CDR2 sequences are SEHNR and FQNEAQ (reference sequence). This CDR3 is 15 amino acids long. V was pared by 2 bases and J by 4 bases, with 9 bases between. The CDR3 sequence is CASSLRQVGANVLTF. In DNA, the CDR3 is TGTGCCAGCAGCTTAAGGCAAGTCGGGGCCAACGTCCTGACTTTC.